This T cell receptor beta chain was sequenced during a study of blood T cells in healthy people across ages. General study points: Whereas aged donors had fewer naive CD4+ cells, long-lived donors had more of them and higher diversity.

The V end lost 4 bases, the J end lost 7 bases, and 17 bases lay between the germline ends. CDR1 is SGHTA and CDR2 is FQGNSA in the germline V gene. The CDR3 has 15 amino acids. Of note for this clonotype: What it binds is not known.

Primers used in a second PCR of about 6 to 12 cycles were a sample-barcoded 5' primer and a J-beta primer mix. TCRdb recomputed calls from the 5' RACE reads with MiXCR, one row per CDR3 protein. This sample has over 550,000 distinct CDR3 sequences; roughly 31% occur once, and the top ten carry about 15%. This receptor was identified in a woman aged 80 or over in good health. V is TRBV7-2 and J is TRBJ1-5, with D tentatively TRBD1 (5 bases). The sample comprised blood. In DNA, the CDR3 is TGTGCCAGCAGCTCCCGGGTTGGACGGGACCAGCCCCAGCATTTT. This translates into CASSSRVGRDQPQHF.